The TCR beta chain under discussion was sequenced for a study of radiotherapy plus CTLA-4 blockade in lung cancer. For the study at large: About 17% of enrolled patients responded objectively, and over 30% had disease control.

Whole-study results and caveats: In blood, TCR clones derived from the tumor expanded after radiotherapy plus ipilimumab. Strongest reported response predictors: early blood clone changes and post-radiation interferon-beta.

The table came from immunoSEQ multiplex PCR; TCRdb's copy has only in-frame clones and leaves some out. The sample carries roughly 32,000 clones, 60% to 75% recorded once. Concerning this clone: The antigen is unknown.

V lost 5 bases and J lost 4; bases outside the gene matches: 5. The CDR3 sequence is 14 residues long. Germline V gene data show CDR1 as KGHSH and CDR2 as LQKENI. The input for sequencing was peripheral blood, taken from a patient treated with radiotherapy plus ipilimumab. The receptor comes from a human donor with non-small cell lung cancer who had stable disease on radiotherapy plus ipilimumab. V gene TRBV18 combines with J gene TRBJ2-5; TRBD1 matches at 9 bases. The CDR3 spells CASSSGQGRETQYF. CDR3 in DNA: TGTGCCAGCTCATCCGGACAGGGGAGAGAGACCCAGTACTTC.